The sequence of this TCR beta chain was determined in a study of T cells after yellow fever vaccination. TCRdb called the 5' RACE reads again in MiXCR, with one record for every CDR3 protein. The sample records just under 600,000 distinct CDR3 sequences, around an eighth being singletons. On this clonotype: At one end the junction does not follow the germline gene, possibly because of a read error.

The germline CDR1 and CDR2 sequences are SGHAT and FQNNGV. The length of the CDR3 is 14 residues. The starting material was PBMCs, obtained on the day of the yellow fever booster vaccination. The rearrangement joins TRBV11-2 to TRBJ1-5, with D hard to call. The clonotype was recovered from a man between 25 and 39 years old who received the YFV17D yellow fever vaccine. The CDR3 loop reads CAGSFASADQPQHF. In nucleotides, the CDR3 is TGTGCCGGCAGCTTCGCTTCGGCGGATCAGCCCCAGCATTTT.